What follows are 9 T cell receptor beta chains derived from one specimen sequenced in a study of blood T cells in healthy people across ages. A sample-barcoded 5' primer and a J-beta primer mix were used in a second PCR of about 6 to 11 cycles. A single record per CDR3 protein comes from TCRdb applying MiXCR to the 5' RACE reads. There are over a million distinct CDR3 sequences in the sample; about 25% occur only once, and around 0.75% lies in the top ten. This sample also appeared in a second study, on T cells of mothers and their children.

The specimen was blood. These receptors were obtained from a girl aged 2 to 9 in good health.

The CDR3 is CAIGRGEQRSQETQYF. CDR3 sequence (DNA): TGTGCCATCGGGAGAGGCGAGCAGCGAAGTCAAGAGACCCAGTACTTC. The chain couples TRBV10-3 to TRBJ2-5; D may be TRBD2 (5 bases). This CDR3 contains 16 residues. Trimming removed 8 bases from V and 2 bases from J, with 21 bases in between. Per the germline V gene, CDR1 is ENHRY and CDR2 is SYGVKD.

This clonotype was counted a few times. CDR3 bases: TGTGCCAGCAGTTACTCGAGGGACGGAAGACTCCTGTTTTTT. It codes for CASSYSRDGRLLFF. The V and J genes are TRBV6-5 and TRBJ1-4; a weak D match, TRBD1 (5 bases). Germline values: CDR1 MNHEY, CDR2 SVGAGI. This CDR3 is built from 14 residues. Between the trimmed V and J ends, which lost 0 bases and 14 bases, there was a span of 16 bases.

This chain uses TRBV6-1 with TRBJ2-7, with no clear D. The CDR3 is 13 amino acids. In germline, CDR1 is MNHNS, CDR2 SASEGT. V dropped 5 bases and J dropped 4 bases, with 12 bases sitting between them. CDR3 protein: CASSPTERYEQYF. The CDR3, as DNA: TGTGCCAGCAGTCCTACCGAACGATACGAGCAGTACTTC.

The chain couples TRBV4-3 to TRBJ1-6, with a weak D call TRBD1 (5 bases). This CDR3 spans 16 amino acids. Trimming removed 0 bases from V and 10 bases from J, with 16 bases in between. Germline-derived CDR1 and CDR2 are LGHNA and YSLEER. CDR3 coding DNA: TGCGCCAGCAGCCAAGATCGGGACTTAGACGGGTCACCCCTCCACTTT. Translated: CASSQDRDLDGSPLHF.

This clonotype turned up a few times. The chain couples TRBV19 to TRBJ1-4, with D possibly TRBD1 on 5 matching bases. Germline CDR1 and CDR2: LNHDA and SQIVND (reference sequence). The length of the CDR3 is 14 residues. Trimming removed 4 bases from V and 0 bases from J, with 6 bases in between. The CDR3 here is CASSRTPTNEKLFF. In DNA, the CDR3 is TGTGCCAGTAGTAGGACACCAACTAATGAAAAACTGTTTTTT.

The chain joins TRBV7-4 to TRBJ1-4; D uncertain. Germline V lookup: CDR1 SGHVT, CDR2 SQSDAQ. The CDR3 spans 19 residues. V was shortened by 7 bases and J by 0 bases, with 24 bases between the two germline ends. The CDR3 DNA reads TGTGCCAGCACCTACCGGCGGGAACTACTTGACTCAACTAATGAAAAACTGTTTTTT. This sequence encodes CASTYRRELLDSTNEKLFF.

In its sample, this clonotype was seen a few times. V usage is TRBV28 and J usage is TRBJ1-4; TRBD1 is a possible D gene (6 bases). Germline V gene lookup returns CDR1 MDHEN and CDR2 SYDVKM. CDR3 size: 13 residues. The CDR3 reads CAYAVAGDEKLFF. CDR3 bases: TGTGCATACGCAGTGGCAGGGGATGAAAAACTGTTTTTT. Full variable domain (outside the CDR3, taken from reference TRBV28 and TRBJ1-4): DVKVTQSSRYLVKRTGEKVFLECVQDMDHENMFWYRQDPGLGLRLIYFSYDVKMKEKGDIPEGYSVSREKKERFSLILESASTNQTSMYLCAYAVAGDEKLFFGSGTQLSVL.

The chain couples TRBV7-9 to TRBJ2-2; D is uncertain. V shed 0 bases and J shed 7 bases, with 12 bases lying between them. Germline values: CDR1 SEHNR, CDR2 FQNEAQ (reference sequence). The CDR3 has 15 amino acids. The CDR3 region is CASSLAKGFNGELFF. For the CDR3, the DNA is TGTGCCAGCAGCTTAGCGAAGGGCTTTAACGGGGAGCTGTTTTTT.

The chain uses TRBV11-3 and TRBJ2-5; TRBD1 matches at 10 bases. This CDR3 spans 17 amino acids. The germline gives CDR1 SGHNT, CDR2 YENEEA. After removal of 4 bases from V and 0 bases from J, the junction contained 8 bases not matched to a gene. CDR3 in DNA: TGTGCCAGCAGCTCCGGGACAGGGGCTCGGTACCAAGAGACCCAGTACTTC. Amino acid sequence: CASSSGTGARYQETQYF.